The T cell receptor (beta chain) under discussion was sequenced for a study of blood T cell repertoires in COVID-19. Background on the study: Spain, Italy and the United States supplied samples that represented acute and convalescent COVID-19. In each case, the material was cDNA or gDNA derived from T cells, B-cell-depleted T cells, or PBMCs.

V lost 4 bases, J lost 7 bases, and 17 bases lay in between. CDR1 and CDR2 from the germline V gene are MNHNY and SVGAGI (reference sequence). This CDR3 spans 15 amino acids. Per the original methods: Scientists estimated how many nucleated cells there were by amplifying reference gene primers. The repertoire was sequenced with immunoSEQ multiplex PCR; TCRdb's copy has only in-frame clones and lacks some. Clonal size and the V and J genes are those of that table, whereas D and trimming came from the DNA. The sample comprises about 23,000 clones, 88% of which are singletons, and approximately 23% rests with the top ten.

This chain joins TRBV6-6 and TRBJ1-5, with no clear D. The TCR sequence derives from a man in his 70s in a cohort sampled during active COVID-19. The sequencing sample was made of peripheral blood. In nucleotides, the CDR3 is TGTGCCAGCAGTTCCGGCAAACTAGGTGGACAGCCCCAGCATTTT. It is translated as CASSSGKLGGQPQHF.